What follows is one T cell receptor (beta chain) and its context. Its cognate antigen is unknown. The data stem from a study of OX40 agonist ivuxolimab in advanced cancers. Enrollment shut out patients with autoimmune disease history or systemic immunosuppression. Data came from immunoSEQ multiplex PCR; TCRdb stores just in-frame clones and leaves some out. The sample shows some 74,000 clones, 85% to 90% of them seen only once. Whole-study results and caveats: CD4+ and CD8+ T cells in blood underwent clonal expansion by week 6 at 0.1 to 3.0 mg/kg.

V was pared by 3 bases and J by 5 bases, with 10 bases between. This CDR3 is built from 13 residues. The germline gives CDR1 MNHNS, CDR2 SASEGT. The source of this sequence is an adult with an advanced solid tumor such as melanoma, head and neck, liver or kidney cancer. Sequenced here: CD4+ or CD8+ T cells sorted from blood, sampled in a trial of the OX40 agonist ivuxolimab. The chain recombines TRBV6-1 with TRBJ2-5, with D possibly TRBD1 on 5 matching bases. The CDR3 loop reads CASSDLDTETQYF. The CDR3 bases are TGTGCCAGCAGTGACTTGGACACTGAGACCCAGTACTTC.